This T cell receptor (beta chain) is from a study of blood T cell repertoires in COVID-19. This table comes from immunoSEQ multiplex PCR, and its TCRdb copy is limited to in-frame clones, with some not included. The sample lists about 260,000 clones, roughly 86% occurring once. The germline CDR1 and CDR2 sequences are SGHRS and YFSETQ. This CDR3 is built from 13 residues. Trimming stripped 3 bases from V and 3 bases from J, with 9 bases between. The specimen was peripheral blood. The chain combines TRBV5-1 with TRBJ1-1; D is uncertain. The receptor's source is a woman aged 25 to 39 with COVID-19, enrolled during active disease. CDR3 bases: TGCGCCAGCAGCTGGAGGCAAGACACTGAAGCTTTCTTT. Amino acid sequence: CASSWRQDTEAFF.